The present entry profiles one TCR beta chain with its context. The target antigen is unknown. This sample stems from a study of post-analysis software for immune sequencing data. Overall study: Courses of disease covered relapsing-remitting, secondary progressive and progressive-relapsing multiple sclerosis.

Built from TCR beta cDNA, the libraries had unique molecular identifiers in them. cDNA molecules numbering some 500,000 came from roughly 1.1 to 9.2 million T cells. MiXCR was run by TCRdb on the PCR reads, yielding one entry per CDR3 protein. The sample has roughly 600,000 distinct CDR3 sequences, around 47% seen once. This CDR3 is built from 16 residues. V was shortened by 0 bases and J by 0 bases, with 9 bases between the two germline ends. CDR1 and CDR2 (germline): KGHDR, SFDVKD. General study points: Among about 5 TRBV segments more frequent in patients than controls were TRBV5-6, TRBV5-1 and TRBV20-1. Patients with multiple sclerosis recorded significantly lower normalized Chao1 diversity than controls, the study found.

This sequence originates from a girl aged 5-17 years with multiple sclerosis. The sample taken for sequencing was blood. J is TRBJ2-3 and V is TRBV24-1; D perhaps matches TRBD1 (5 bases). The CDR3 DNA follows: TGTGCCACCAGTGATTTGCAAGCAGGGAGCACAGATACGCAGTATTTT. Translated, it gives CATSDLQAGSTDTQYF.